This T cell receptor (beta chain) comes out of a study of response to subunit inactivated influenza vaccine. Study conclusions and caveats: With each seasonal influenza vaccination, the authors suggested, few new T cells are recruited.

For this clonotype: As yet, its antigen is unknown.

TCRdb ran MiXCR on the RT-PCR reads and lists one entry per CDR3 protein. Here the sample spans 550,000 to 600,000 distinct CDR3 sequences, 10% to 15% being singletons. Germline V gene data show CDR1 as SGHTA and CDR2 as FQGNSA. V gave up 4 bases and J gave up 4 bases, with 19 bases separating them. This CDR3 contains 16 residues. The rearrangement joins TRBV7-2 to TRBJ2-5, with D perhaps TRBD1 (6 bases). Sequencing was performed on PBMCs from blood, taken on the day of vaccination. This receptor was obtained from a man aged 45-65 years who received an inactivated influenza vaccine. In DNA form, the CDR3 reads TGTGCCAGCAGCTACAGGGCCCCCCACAATGGAGAGACCCAGTACTTC. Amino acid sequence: CASSYRAPHNGETQYF.